This is a list of T cell receptor beta chains from one sample in a study of PD-L1 blockade in urothelial cancer. Profiled with immunoSEQ multiplex PCR; TCRdb holds only in-frame clones, not every one. The sample lists 40,000 or so clones, over 70% occurring once. The sequencing used PBMCs, collected around atezolizumab (anti-PD-L1) treatment. The receptors stem from an older man with urothelial cancer. Each CDR3 is given with its conserved first and last residue. The order of the fields is J gene, V gene, CDR3 length, D gene, CDR3 protein, CDR3 DNA. D genes are given only for firm matches.

j_call: TRBJ2-5; v_call: TRBV2; cdr3_length: 14; d_call: TRBD1; cdr3_aa: CASSIPGGQETQYF; cdr3_nt: TGTGCCAGCAGTATACCAGGGGGCCAAGAGACCCAGTACTTC
j_call: TRBJ1-5; v_call: TRBV6-1; cdr3_length: 14; d_call: .; cdr3_aa: CASSDRGSNQPQHF; cdr3_nt: TGTGCCAGCAGTGATCGGGGGAGCAATCAGCCCCAGCATTTT
j_call: TRBJ2-1; v_call: TRBV7-3; cdr3_length: 14; d_call: .; cdr3_aa: CASSNGTRLGEQFF; cdr3_nt: TGTGCCAGCAGCAATGGGACCCGACTAGGGGAGCAGTTCTTC
j_call: TRBJ2-2; v_call: TRBV14; cdr3_length: 14; d_call: .; cdr3_aa: CASSQAVRTGELFF; cdr3_nt: TGTGCCAGCAGCCAAGCTGTGCGAACCGGGGAGCTGTTTTTT
j_call: TRBJ2-7; v_call: TRBV29-1; cdr3_length: 16; d_call: TRBD2; cdr3_aa: CSVEAVRTSGIYEQYF; cdr3_nt: TGCAGCGTTGAAGCAGTCCGGACTAGCGGAATCTACGAGCAGTACTTC
j_call: TRBJ2-5; v_call: TRBV5-1; cdr3_length: 14; d_call: .; cdr3_aa: CASSLDTGWETQYF; cdr3_nt: TGCGCCAGCAGCTTGGACACGGGATGGGAGACCCAGTACTTC
j_call: TRBJ2-6; v_call: TRBV5-1; cdr3_length: 17; d_call: .; cdr3_aa: CATSRVPGVLGANVLTF; cdr3_nt: TGCGCCACCTCCCGGGTGCCGGGAGTGCTTGGGGCCAACGTCCTGACTTTC
j_call: TRBJ1-2; v_call: TRBV19; cdr3_length: 16; d_call: TRBD1; cdr3_aa: CASKGGRTGFNYGYTF; cdr3_nt: TGTGCCAGTAAGGGCGGAAGGACAGGCTTTAACTATGGCTACACCTTC
j_call: TRBJ2-7; v_call: TRBV7-2; cdr3_length: 14; d_call: .; cdr3_aa: CASSRTGTPYEQYF; cdr3_nt: TGTGCCAGCAGCCGGACGGGAACCCCCTACGAGCAGTACTTC
j_call: TRBJ1-4; v_call: TRBV10-3; cdr3_length: 15; d_call: .; cdr3_aa: CAISELGSSDEKLFF; cdr3_nt: TGTGCCATCAGTGAGTTGGGCAGTTCGGATGAAAAACTGTTTTTT
j_call: TRBJ2-7; v_call: TRBV4-1; cdr3_length: 18; d_call: TRBD2; cdr3_aa: CASSQVDLGLAGSNEQYF; cdr3_nt: TGCGCCAGCAGCCAAGTGGACCTAGGACTAGCCGGTTCGAACGAGCAGTACTTC
j_call: TRBJ2-6; v_call: TRBV7-9; cdr3_length: 15; d_call: .; cdr3_aa: CASSSLIGGANVLTF; cdr3_nt: TGTGCCAGCAGCTCACTAATTGGGGGGGCCAACGTCCTGACTTTC
j_call: TRBJ1-2; v_call: TRBV7-8; cdr3_length: 13; d_call: TRBD1; cdr3_aa: CASSFEQGDGYTF; cdr3_nt: TGTGCCAGCAGCTTCGAACAGGGGGATGGCTACACCTTC
j_call: TRBJ2-5; v_call: TRBV25-1; cdr3_length: 14; d_call: TRBD2; cdr3_aa: CASSEYSGGGTQYF; cdr3_nt: TGTGCCAGCAGTGAATATAGCGGGGGCGGGACCCAGTACTTC
j_call: TRBJ1-3; v_call: TRBV6-5; cdr3_length: 15; d_call: .; cdr3_aa: CASSIQGNSGNTIYF; cdr3_nt: TGTGCCAGCAGTATACAGGGAAACTCTGGAAACACCATATATTTT
j_call: TRBJ2-4; v_call: TRBV4-3; cdr3_length: 15; d_call: .; cdr3_aa: CASSQDAVAKNIQYF; cdr3_nt: TGCGCCAGCAGCCAAGACGCAGTAGCCAAAAACATTCAGTACTTC
j_call: TRBJ2-7; v_call: TRBV4-3; cdr3_length: 13; d_call: TRBD2; cdr3_aa: CASSLGLGVEQYF; cdr3_nt: TGCGCCAGCAGCCTGGGACTAGGGGTCGAGCAGTACTTC
j_call: TRBJ1-1; v_call: TRBV21-1; cdr3_length: 16; d_call: .; cdr3_aa: CASSKGDRVENTEAFF; cdr3_nt: TGTGCCAGCAGCAAAGGGGACAGGGTCGAGAACACTGAAGCTTTCTTT
j_call: TRBJ2-2; v_call: TRBV9; cdr3_length: 15; d_call: .; cdr3_aa: CASTRGGYDTGELFF; cdr3_nt: TGTGCCAGCACTCGCGGAGGATATGACACCGGGGAGCTGTTTTTT
j_call: TRBJ1-5; v_call: TRBV5-6; cdr3_length: 16; d_call: .; cdr3_aa: CASSLARGVGGQPQHF; cdr3_nt: TGTGCCAGCAGCTTGGCCCGGGGCGTGGGAGGTCAGCCCCAGCATTTT